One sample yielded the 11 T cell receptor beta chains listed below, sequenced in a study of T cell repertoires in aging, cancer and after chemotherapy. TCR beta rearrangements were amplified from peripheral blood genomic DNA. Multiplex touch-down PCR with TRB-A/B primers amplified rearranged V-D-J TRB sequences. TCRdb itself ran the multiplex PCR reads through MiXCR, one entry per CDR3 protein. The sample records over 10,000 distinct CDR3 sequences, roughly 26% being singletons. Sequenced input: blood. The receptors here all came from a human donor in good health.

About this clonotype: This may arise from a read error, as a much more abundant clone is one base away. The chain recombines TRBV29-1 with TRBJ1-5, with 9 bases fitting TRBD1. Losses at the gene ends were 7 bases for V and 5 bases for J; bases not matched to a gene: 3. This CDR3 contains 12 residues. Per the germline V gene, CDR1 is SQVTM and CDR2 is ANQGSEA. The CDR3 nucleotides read TGCAGCGCTCGGACAGGGGATCAGCCCCAGCATTTT. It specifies CSARTGDQPQHF.

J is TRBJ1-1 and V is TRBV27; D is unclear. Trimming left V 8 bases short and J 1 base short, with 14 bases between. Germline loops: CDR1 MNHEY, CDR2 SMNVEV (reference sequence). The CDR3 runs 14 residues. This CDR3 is CASGPRLWNTEAFF. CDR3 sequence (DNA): TGTGCCAGCGGACCACGGCTCTGGAACACTGAAGCTTTCTTT.

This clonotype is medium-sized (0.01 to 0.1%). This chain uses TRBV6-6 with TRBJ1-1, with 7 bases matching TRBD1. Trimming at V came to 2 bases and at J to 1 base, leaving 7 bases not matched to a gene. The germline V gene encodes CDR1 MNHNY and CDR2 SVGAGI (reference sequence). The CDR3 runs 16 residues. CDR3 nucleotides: TGTGCCAGCAGTTACCGGAGGACAGGCGGGAACACTGAAGCTTTCTTT. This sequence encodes CASSYRRTGGNTEAFF.

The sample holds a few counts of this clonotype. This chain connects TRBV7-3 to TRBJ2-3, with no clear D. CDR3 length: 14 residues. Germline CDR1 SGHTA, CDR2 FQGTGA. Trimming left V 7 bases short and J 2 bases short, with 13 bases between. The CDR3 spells CASNSGTDTDTQYF. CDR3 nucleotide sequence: TGTGCCAGCAATTCGGGCACCGACACAGATACGCAGTATTTT.

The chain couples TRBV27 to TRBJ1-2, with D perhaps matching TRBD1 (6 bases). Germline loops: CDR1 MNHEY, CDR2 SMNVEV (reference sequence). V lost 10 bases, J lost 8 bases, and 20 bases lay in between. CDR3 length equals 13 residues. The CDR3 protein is CATSMAGAGGYTF. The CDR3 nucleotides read TGTGCCACTTCAATGGCGGGGGCAGGGGGCTACACCTTC.

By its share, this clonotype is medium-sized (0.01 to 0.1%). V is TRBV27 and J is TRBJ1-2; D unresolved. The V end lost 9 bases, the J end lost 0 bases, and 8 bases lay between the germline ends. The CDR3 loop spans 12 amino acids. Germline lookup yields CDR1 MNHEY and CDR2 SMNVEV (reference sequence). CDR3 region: CARLQANYGYTF. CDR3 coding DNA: TGTGCCAGACTCCAAGCTAACTATGGCTACACCTTC.

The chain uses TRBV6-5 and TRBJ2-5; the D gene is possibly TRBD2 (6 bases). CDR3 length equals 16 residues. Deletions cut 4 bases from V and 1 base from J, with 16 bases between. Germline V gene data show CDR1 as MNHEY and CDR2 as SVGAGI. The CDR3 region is CASSLWRDAPQETQYF. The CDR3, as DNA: TGTGCCAGCAGTTTGTGGAGGGACGCACCCCAAGAGACCCAGTACTTC.

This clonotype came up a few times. The chain's CDR3 is CASRNNLMEKLFF. CDR3 in DNA: TGTGCCAGCAGAAATAATCTGATGGAAAAACTGTTTTTT. The V and J genes are TRBV7-2 and TRBJ1-4; D uncertain. The ends were cut back, 6 bases at V and 8 bases at J, with 13 bases in the middle. The germline gives CDR1 SGHTA, CDR2 FQGNSA. There are 13 residues in the CDR3.

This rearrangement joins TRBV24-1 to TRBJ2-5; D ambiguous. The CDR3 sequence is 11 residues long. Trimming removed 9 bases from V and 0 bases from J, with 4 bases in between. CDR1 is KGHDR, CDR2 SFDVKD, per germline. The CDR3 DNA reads TGTGCCACCCAGTACCAAGAGACCCAGTACTTC. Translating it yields CATQYQETQYF.

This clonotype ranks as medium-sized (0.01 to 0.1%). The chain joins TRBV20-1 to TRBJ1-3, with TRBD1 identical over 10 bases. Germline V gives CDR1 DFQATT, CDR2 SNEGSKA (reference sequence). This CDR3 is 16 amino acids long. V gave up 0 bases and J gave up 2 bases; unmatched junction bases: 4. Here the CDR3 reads CSARDWTGGTGNTIYF. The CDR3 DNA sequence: TGCAGTGCTAGAGATTGGACAGGGGGTACTGGAAACACCATATATTTT.

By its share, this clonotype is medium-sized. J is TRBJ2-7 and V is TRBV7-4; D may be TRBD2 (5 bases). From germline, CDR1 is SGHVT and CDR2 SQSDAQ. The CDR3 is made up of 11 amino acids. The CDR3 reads CASSLAHEQYV. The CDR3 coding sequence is TGTGCCAGCAGCCTAGCCCACGAGCAGTACGTC.